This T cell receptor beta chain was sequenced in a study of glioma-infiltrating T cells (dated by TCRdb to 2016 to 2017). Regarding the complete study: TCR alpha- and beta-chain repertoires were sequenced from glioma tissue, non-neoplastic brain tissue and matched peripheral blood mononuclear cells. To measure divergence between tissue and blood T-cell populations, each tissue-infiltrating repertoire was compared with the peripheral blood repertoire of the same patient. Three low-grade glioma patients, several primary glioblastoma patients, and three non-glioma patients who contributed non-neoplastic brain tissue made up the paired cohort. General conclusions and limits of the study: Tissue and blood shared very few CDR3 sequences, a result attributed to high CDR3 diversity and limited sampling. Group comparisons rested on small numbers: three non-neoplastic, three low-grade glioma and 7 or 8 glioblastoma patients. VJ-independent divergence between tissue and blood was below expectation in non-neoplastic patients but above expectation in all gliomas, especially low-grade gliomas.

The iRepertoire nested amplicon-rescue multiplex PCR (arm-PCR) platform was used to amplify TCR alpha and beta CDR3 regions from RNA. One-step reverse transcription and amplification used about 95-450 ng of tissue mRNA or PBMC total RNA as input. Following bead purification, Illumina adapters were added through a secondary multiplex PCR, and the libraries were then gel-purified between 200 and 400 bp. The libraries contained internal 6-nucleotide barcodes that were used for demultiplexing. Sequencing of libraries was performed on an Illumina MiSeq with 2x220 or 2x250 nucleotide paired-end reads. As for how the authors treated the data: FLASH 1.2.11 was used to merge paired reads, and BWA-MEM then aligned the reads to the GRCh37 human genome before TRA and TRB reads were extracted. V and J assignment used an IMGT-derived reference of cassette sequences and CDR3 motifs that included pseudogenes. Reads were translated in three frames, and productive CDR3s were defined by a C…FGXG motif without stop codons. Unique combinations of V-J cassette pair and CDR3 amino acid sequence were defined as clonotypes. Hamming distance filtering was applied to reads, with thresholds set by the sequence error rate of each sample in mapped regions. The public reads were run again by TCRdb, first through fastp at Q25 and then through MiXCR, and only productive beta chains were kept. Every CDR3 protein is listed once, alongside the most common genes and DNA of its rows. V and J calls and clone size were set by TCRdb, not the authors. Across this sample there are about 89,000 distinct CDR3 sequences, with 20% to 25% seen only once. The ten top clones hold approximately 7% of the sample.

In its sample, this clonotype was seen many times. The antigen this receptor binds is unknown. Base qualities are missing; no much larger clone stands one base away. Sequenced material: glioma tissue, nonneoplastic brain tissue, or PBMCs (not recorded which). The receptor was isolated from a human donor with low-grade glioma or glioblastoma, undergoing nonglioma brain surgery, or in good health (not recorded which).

The DNA reads TGTGCCAGCGTGGCGACCCAGGGGGGTTCCTACGAGCAGTACTTC. The translation is CASVATQGGSYEQYF. The sequence joins TRBV12-3 or TRBV12-4 to TRBJ2-7; possibly the D gene is TRBD1, per 7 matching bases. V loses 8 bases of germline sequence and J loses 1 base, and the interval between the two ends is 18 bases. Taken from cysteine to phenylalanine, the CDR3 has 15 residues. Left in the record is the CDR3 DNA by itself, 45 bases read in frame from the first base.